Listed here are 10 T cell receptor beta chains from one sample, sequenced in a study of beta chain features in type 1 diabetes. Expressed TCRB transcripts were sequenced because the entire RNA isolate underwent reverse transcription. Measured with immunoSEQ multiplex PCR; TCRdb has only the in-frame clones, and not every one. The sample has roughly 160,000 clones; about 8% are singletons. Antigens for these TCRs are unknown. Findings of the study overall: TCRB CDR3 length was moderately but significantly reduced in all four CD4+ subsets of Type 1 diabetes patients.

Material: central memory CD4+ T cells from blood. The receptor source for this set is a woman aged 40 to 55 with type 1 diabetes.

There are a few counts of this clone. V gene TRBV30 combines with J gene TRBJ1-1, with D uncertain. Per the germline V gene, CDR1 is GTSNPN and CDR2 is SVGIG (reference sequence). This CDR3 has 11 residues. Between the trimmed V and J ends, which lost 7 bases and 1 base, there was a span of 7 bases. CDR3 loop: CASRQNTEAFF. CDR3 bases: TGTGCCTCCCGACAGAACACTGAAGCTTTCTTT.

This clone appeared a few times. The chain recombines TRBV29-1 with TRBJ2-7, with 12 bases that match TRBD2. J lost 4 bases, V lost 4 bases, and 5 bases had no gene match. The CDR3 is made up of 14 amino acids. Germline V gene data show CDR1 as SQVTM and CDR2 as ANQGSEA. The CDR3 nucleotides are TGCAGCGTTGGGACTAGCGGGACCGCGTACGAGCAGTACTTC. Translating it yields CSVGTSGTAYEQYF.

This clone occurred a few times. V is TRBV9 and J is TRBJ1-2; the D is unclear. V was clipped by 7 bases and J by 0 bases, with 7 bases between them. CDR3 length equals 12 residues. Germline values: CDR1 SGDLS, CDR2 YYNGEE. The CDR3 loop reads CASGLANYGYTF. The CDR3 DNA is TGTGCCAGCGGTCTAGCTAACTATGGCTACACCTTC. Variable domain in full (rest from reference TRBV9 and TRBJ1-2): DSGVTQTPKHLITATGQRVTLRCSPRSGDLSVYWYQQSLDQGLQFLIQYYNGEERAKGNILERFSAQQFPDLHSELNLSSLELGDSALYFCASGLANYGYTFGSGTRLTVV.

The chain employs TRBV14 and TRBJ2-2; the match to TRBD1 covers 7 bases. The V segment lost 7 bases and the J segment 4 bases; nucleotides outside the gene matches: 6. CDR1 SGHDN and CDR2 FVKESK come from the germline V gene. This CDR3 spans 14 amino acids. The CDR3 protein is CASNPGTATGELFF. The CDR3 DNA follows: TGTGCCAGCAATCCCGGGACAGCCACCGGGGAGCTGTTTTTT.

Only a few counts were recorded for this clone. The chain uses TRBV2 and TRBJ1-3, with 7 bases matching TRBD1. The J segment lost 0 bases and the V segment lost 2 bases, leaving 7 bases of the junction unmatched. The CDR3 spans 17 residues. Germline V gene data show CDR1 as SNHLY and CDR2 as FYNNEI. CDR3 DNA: TGTGCCAGCAGTGAATTTAGACAGGGCTACTCTGGAAACACCATATATTTT. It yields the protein CASSEFRQGYSGNTIYF.

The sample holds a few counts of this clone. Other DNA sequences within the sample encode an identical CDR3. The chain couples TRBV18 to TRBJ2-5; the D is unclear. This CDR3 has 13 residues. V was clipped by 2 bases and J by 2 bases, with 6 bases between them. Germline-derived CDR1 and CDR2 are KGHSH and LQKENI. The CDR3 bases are TGTGCCAGCTCACCAACAAAGCAAGAGACCCAGTACTTC. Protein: CASSPTKQETQYF.

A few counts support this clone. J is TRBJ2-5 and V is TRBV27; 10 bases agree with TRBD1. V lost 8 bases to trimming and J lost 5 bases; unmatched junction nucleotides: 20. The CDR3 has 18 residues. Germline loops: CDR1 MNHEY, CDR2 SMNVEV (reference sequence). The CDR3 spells CASRAVGTGDPSEETQYF. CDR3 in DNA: TGTGCCAGCCGAGCCGTCGGGACAGGGGACCCGAGTGAGGAGACCCAGTACTTC.

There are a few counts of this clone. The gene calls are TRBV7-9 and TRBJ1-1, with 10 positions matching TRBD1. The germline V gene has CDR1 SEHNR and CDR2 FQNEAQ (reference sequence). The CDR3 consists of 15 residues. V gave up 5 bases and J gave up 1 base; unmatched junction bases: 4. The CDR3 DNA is TGTGCCAGCAGCACGGACAGGGGGTCGAACACTGAAGCTTTCTTT. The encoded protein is CASSTDRGSNTEAFF.

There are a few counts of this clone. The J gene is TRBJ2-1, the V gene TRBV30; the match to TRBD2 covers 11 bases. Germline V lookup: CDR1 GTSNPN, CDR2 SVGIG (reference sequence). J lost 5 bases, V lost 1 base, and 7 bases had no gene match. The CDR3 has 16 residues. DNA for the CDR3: TGTGCCTGGAGTGGATCCGGGACTAGCGGAAACAATGAGCAGTTCTTC. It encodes CAWSGSGTSGNNEQFF.

CDR3 DNA: TGTGCCATCAGGGAGGGGGGCAGTTCCTACGAGCAGTACTTC. Protein: CAIREGGSSYEQYF. This chain uses TRBV10-3 with TRBJ2-7; D may be TRBD1 or TRBD2 (6 bases each). V was shortened by 6 bases and J by 1 base, with 13 bases between the two germline ends. This CDR3 spans 14 amino acids. Looked up from germline, CDR1 is ENHRY and CDR2 is SYGVKD.